This TCR beta chain was captured in a study of shared clonotypes between healthy human individuals. The wider study: CD4 naive cells filled three plates per donor, CD4 memory three, CD8 naive two and CD8 memory one.

Participating donors were healthy, HIV-negative adults free of recent acute infections or vaccinations. Generated by immunoSEQ multiplex PCR, the TCRdb table keeps only in-frame clones and is missing some. The sample comprises 2 million to 2.5 million clones, approximately 94% of which are singletons, and over 0.1% rests with the top ten. This clone was seen a few times. The CDR3 is made up of 15 amino acids. The J segment lost 2 bases and the V segment lost 4 bases, leaving 6 bases of the junction unmatched. The germline V gene encodes CDR1 SGHRS and CDR2 YFSETQ. The clonotype was recovered from a man aged 18 to 29 in good health. Input material: naive CD4+ T cells sorted from blood. Subset: CD45RA+ positively selected. The rearrangement links TRBV5-1 to TRBJ1-1; 9 bases line up with TRBD1. The CDR3 reads CASSPGQGINTEAFF. The CDR3 DNA reads as TGCGCCAGCAGCCCCGGACAGGGGATTAACACTGAAGCTTTCTTT.